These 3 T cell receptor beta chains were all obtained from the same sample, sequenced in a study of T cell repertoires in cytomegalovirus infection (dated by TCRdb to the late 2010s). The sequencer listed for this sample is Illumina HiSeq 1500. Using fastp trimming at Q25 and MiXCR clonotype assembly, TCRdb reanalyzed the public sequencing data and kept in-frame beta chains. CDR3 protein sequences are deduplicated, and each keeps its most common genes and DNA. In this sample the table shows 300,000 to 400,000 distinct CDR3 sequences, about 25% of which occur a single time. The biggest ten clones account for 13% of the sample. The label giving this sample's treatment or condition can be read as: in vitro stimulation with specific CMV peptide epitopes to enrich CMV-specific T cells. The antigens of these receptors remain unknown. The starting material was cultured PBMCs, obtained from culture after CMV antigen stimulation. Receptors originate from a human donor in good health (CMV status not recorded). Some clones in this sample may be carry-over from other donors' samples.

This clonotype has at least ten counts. The CDR3: CASSLAGSPGNTIYF. The CDR3 nucleotides read TGTGCCAGCAGCTTAGCAGGGAGTCCTGGAAACACCATATATTTT. The V gene is TRBV7-2, the J gene TRBJ1-3; D is undetermined. Trimming took 0 bases from V and 2 from J, leaving 8 bases between them. This CDR3 is built from 15 residues. CDR1 SGHTA and CDR2 FQGNSA come from the germline V gene.

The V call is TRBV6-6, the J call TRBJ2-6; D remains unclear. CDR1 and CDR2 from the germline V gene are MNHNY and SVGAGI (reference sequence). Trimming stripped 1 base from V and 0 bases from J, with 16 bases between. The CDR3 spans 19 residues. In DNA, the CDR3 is TGTGCCAGCAGTTACTACCCAGGACCTGAGAGCTCTGGGGCCAACGTCCTGACTTTC. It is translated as CASSYYPGPESSGANVLTF.

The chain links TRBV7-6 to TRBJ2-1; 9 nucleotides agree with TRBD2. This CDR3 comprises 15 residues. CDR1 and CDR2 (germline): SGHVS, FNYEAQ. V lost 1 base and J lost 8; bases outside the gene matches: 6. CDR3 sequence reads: CASSLDSGSGDEQFF. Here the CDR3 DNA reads TGTGCCAGCAGCTTAGATAGCGGGAGTGGCGATGAGCAGTTCTTC.